Following are 32 T cell receptor beta chains from one sample sequenced in a study of cytomegalovirus exposure and HLA in healthy donors. The PCR contained 60 Vbeta and 13 Jbeta primers. TCRdb's table, derived via immunoSEQ multiplex PCR, lists solely in-frame clones and lacks some. The repertoire holds more than 95,000 clones, with more than 65% as singletons. The sample taken for sequencing was PBMCs. Source of these receptors: a woman in her thirties or forties in good health and CMV-seropositive.

The chain is built from TRBV7-9 and TRBJ2-7; 7 bases agree with TRBD1. With V trimmed by 5 bases and J by 6 bases, 4 bases remained unmatched. The CDR3 is 12 amino acids. Germline V CDR1 and CDR2: SEHNR, FQNEAQ (reference sequence). The CDR3 spells CASSETGVEQYF. CDR3 DNA sequence: TGTGCCAGCAGCGAAACAGGGGTCGAGCAGTACTTC.

This chain joins TRBV30 and TRBJ2-7, with a tentative D call TRBD1 (6 bases). Germline values: CDR1 GTSNPN, CDR2 SVGIG (reference sequence). V lost 4 bases and J lost 1, with 14 bases in between. This CDR3 has 14 residues. The CDR3 sequence: CAWTDRQVSYEQYF. CDR3 in DNA: TGTGCCTGGACCGATCGACAGGTTTCCTACGAGCAGTACTTC.

The J gene is TRBJ2-7, the V gene TRBV5-1; 9 bases match TRBD1. Germline V gene sequence: CDR1 SGHRS, CDR2 YFSETQ. This CDR3 spans 15 amino acids. The J segment lost 1 base and the V segment lost 2 bases, leaving 4 bases of the junction unmatched. The CDR3 DNA reads TGCGCCAGCAGCTTACAGGGGGCGAATTCCTACGAGCAGTACTTC. Protein sequence: CASSLQGANSYEQYF.

The chain couples TRBV5-4 to TRBJ2-5; D might be TRBD2 (6 bases). The V gene's germline CDR1 is SGHNT and CDR2 YYREEE (reference sequence). This CDR3 region has 14 residues. The ends were cut back, 4 bases at V and 2 bases at J, with 12 bases in the middle. The chain's CDR3 is CASSPARGQETQYF. DNA of the CDR3: TGTGCCAGCAGCCCCGCCCGGGGGCAAGAGACCCAGTACTTC.

The table lists this clone with a few counts. This chain joins TRBV5-7 and TRBJ2-2; 7 bases align to TRBD2. TRBV5-7 qualifies as an ORF whose function is uncertain. V was pared by 0 bases and J by 2 bases, with 10 bases of the junction left unmatched. This CDR3 has 18 residues. CDR3 loop: CASSLESLGEGNTGELFF. In DNA, the CDR3 is TGTGCCAGCAGCTTGGAATCATTGGGGGAGGGTAACACCGGGGAGCTGTTTTTT.

This chain joins TRBV19 and TRBJ2-2; possible D gene TRBD2, 6 bases. Germline V gene data show CDR1 as LNHDA and CDR2 as SQIVND (reference sequence). The V gene lost 3 bases and the J gene lost 7 bases, with 18 bases spanning the gap. The CDR3 runs 16 residues. The chain's CDR3 is CASSIWRVSVIGELFF. In DNA form, the CDR3 reads TGTGCCAGTAGTATTTGGAGGGTTAGCGTCATCGGGGAGCTGTTTTTT.

The J gene is TRBJ2-3, the V gene TRBV19; D remains unclear. CDR1 and CDR2 (germline): LNHDA, SQIVND (reference sequence). V dropped 9 bases and J dropped 1 base, with 5 bases sitting between them. The CDR3 is 11 residues long. The CDR3 here is CASRGTDTQYF. The DNA of the CDR3 is TGTGCCAGCCGGGGCACAGATACGCAGTATTTT.

Of note for this clone: The sample holds other DNA sequences that translate to the same CDR3. This chain connects TRBV2 to TRBJ2-1, with 7 bases lining up with TRBD2. Germline values: CDR1 SNHLY, CDR2 FYNNEI. CDR3 length: 14 amino acids. V lost 8 bases and J lost 0; bases outside the gene matches: 4. As DNA, the CDR3 is TGTGCCAGCGGGGGGGGGTTCTCCTACAATGAGCAGTTCTTC. Translation: CASGGGFSYNEQFF.

The rearrangement joins TRBV10-1 to TRBJ2-1; D is possibly TRBD1 (6 bases). V lost 5 bases, J lost 7 bases, and 15 bases lay in between. Germline V CDR1 and CDR2: WNHNN, SYGVQD (reference sequence). The CDR3 consists of 14 residues. The CDR3 nucleotides are TGCGCCAGCAGTCTCAGGGGACGATCAAATGAGCAGTTCTTC. It is translated as CASSLRGRSNEQFF.

The J gene is TRBJ1-4, the V gene TRBV10-2; D is unclear. With 3 bases removed from V and 10 bases from J, the gap between germline ends came to 6 bases. CDR1 and CDR2 (germline): WSHSY, SAAADI. The CDR3 sequence is 11 residues long. Here the CDR3 DNA reads TGCGCCAGCAGTGAAGAGGGAAAACTGTTTTTT. Translating it yields CASSEEGKLFF.

The rearrangement links TRBV19 to TRBJ1-2; no clear D gene. Trimming stripped 6 bases from V and 8 bases from J, with 19 bases between. Germline-derived CDR1 and CDR2 are LNHDA and SQIVND (reference sequence). This CDR3 region has 14 residues. The CDR3: CASSLRRVRGGYTF. CDR3 DNA sequence: TGTGCCAGTAGCCTCAGGCGGGTTAGAGGAGGCTACACCTTC.

The rearrangement joins TRBV6-5 to TRBJ1-2, with D uncertain. CDR3 length equals 14 residues. Trimming stripped 4 bases from V and 0 bases from J, with 9 bases between. Germline V gene sequence: CDR1 MNHEY, CDR2 SVGAGI. This CDR3 is CASSSHTTNYGYTF. The CDR3, as DNA: TGTGCCAGCAGTTCCCATACAACTAACTATGGCTACACCTTC.

This clone was seen just once. J is TRBJ1-1 and V is TRBV25-1; D not certain. Trimming cost V 7 bases and J 5 bases, with 14 bases left between them. This CDR3 contains 13 residues. CDR1 and CDR2 (germline): MGHDK, SYGVNS. The chain's CDR3 is CASITPAGTEAFF. DNA for the CDR3: TGTGCCAGCATTACCCCGGCGGGGACTGAAGCTTTCTTT.

This clone came up once. The genes are TRBV19 and TRBJ2-7; possibly TRBD1 for D (6 bases). CDR3 length: 14 residues. Germline V CDR1 and CDR2: LNHDA, SQIVND (reference sequence). V was pared by 5 bases and J by 9 bases, with 20 bases between. The DNA for the CDR3 is TGTGCCAGTAGTCCCACCGGCCCCGGACAGTCGCAGTACTTC. It translates to CASSPTGPGQSQYF.

CDR3 nucleotides: TGTGCCAGTAGTATGCAGCGGAGCCACTACGAGCAGTACTTC. It translates to CASSMQRSHYEQYF. The V and J genes are TRBV19 and TRBJ2-7; a weak D match, TRBD2 (5 bases). Per the germline V gene, CDR1 is LNHDA and CDR2 is SQIVND (reference sequence). Trimming pared 3 bases from V and 3 bases from J, leaving 12 bases between. This CDR3 contains 14 residues. The full variable domain, its missing parts supplied by reference TRBV19 and TRBJ2-7, is DGGITQSPKYLFRKEGQNVTLSCEQNLNHDAMYWYRQDPGQGLRLIYYSQIVNDFQKGDIAEGYSVSREKKESFPLTVTSAQKNPTAFYLCASSMQRSHYEQYFGPGTRLTVT.

This sequence joins TRBV28 and TRBJ2-2; 10 nucleotides line up with TRBD1. The CDR3 runs to 15 residues. V shed 10 bases, J shed 7 bases, and the junction held 12 bases outside the gene matches. Per the germline V gene, CDR1 is MDHEN and CDR2 is SYDVKM. The CDR3 nucleotides read TGTGCCACCTCCCTGGGGACAGGGGACGGCGGGGAGCTGTTTTTT. It specifies CATSLGTGDGGELFF. The variable domain in full, completed from reference TRBV28 and TRBJ2-2, reads DVKVTQSSRYLVKRTGEKVFLECVQDMDHENMFWYRQDPGLGLRLIYFSYDVKMKEKGDIPEGYSVSREKKERFSLILESASTNQTSMYLCATSLGTGDGGELFFGEGSRLTVL.

The gene calls are TRBV6-6 and TRBJ2-1; 13 nucleotides match TRBD2. This CDR3 contains 16 residues. V shed 6 bases and J 0 bases; nucleotides not matched to a gene: 2. Germline CDR1 is MNHNY and CDR2 is SVGAGI (reference sequence). Written as DNA, the CDR3 is TGTGCCAGCAGGGGACTAGCGGGAAGCTCCTACAATGAGCAGTTCTTC. Amino acids: CASRGLAGSSYNEQFF.

This clone was counted between two and nine times. In nucleotides, the CDR3 is TGTGCCAGCAGCTTACAACCCAGCTACGAGCAGTACTTC. This gives the protein CASSLQPSYEQYF. The V gene is TRBV7-3, the J gene TRBJ2-7; D not certain. Germline CDR1 and CDR2: SGHTA and FQGTGA. V lost 2 bases, J lost 3 bases, and 8 bases lay in between. The CDR3 covers 13 residues.

The chain employs TRBV5-1 and TRBJ1-4; D is unresolved. Germline values: CDR1 SGHRS, CDR2 YFSETQ. V lost 4 bases and J lost 9, with 13 bases in between. There are 13 residues in the CDR3. This chain's CDR3 is CASSASSEKKLFF. The CDR3 DNA reads TGCGCCAGCAGCGCCTCTTCTGAGAAAAAACTGTTTTTT. Together with reference TRBV5-1 and TRBJ1-4, the CDR3 gives the full variable domain: KAGVTQTPRYLIKTRGQQVTLSCSPISGHRSVSWYQQTPGQGLQFLFEYFSETQRNKGNFPGRFSGRQFSNSRSEMNVSTLELGDSALYLCASSASSEKKLFFGSGTQLSVL.

Note on this clone: A read error is the likely source, as a far larger clone sits one nucleotide away. The chain joins TRBV2 to TRBJ2-7; 9 bases are a match to TRBD2. The J call may not be correct, given that the DNA end is closer to TRBJ2-1. This CDR3 is built from 15 residues. Germline CDR1 and CDR2: SNHLY and FYNNEI. The CDR3 region has the DNA TGTGCCAGCAGCGGGACTGGCGGGAGGGCCGGGGAGCAGTTCTTC. Amino acid sequence: CASSGTGGRAGEQFF.

V is TRBV29-1 and J is TRBJ2-1; a weak D match, TRBD1 (5 bases). The CDR3 has 14 amino acids. Trimming removed 7 bases at V and 1 base at J, with 14 bases between. CDR1 and CDR2 from the germline V gene are SQVTM and ANQGSEA. CDR3 amino acids: CSARRQGSYNEQFF. The CDR3 nucleotides are TGCAGCGCCCGGCGCCAGGGATCCTACAATGAGCAGTTCTTC.

The V gene is TRBV19, the J gene TRBJ2-4; D perhaps matches TRBD2 (5 bases). The CDR3 loop spans 15 amino acids. V was pared by 0 bases and J by 2 bases, with 8 bases between. From germline, CDR1 is LNHDA and CDR2 SQIVND (reference sequence). DNA of the CDR3: TGTGCCAGTAGTATAGATCCGGGAACCAAAAACATTCAGTACTTC. Translation: CASSIDPGTKNIQYF.

In its sample, this clone was seen a few times. This chain connects TRBV14 to TRBJ2-7; no clear D. The CDR3 sequence is 16 residues long. Germline lookup yields CDR1 SGHDN and CDR2 FVKESK. Trimming left V 1 base short and J 0 bases short, with 13 bases between. CDR3 loop: CASSQGAGSDSYEQYF. DNA for the CDR3: TGTGCCAGCAGCCAAGGAGCCGGGTCCGACTCCTACGAGCAGTACTTC.

This chain uses TRBV28 with TRBJ2-7, with D perhaps matching TRBD2 (5 bases). Germline CDR1 reads MDHEN; CDR2 reads SYDVKM. The V and J ends lost 5 bases and 3 bases respectively, with 14 bases between them. The CDR3 runs 14 residues. The CDR3 sequence is CASSPRGLLYEQYF. As DNA, the CDR3 is TGTGCCAGCAGTCCCCGCGGGCTCCTCTACGAGCAGTACTTC.

This clone was seen more than once but under ten times. The rearrangement links TRBV25-1 to TRBJ2-5; D perhaps matches TRBD2 (5 bases). Per germline, CDR1 MGHDK and CDR2 SYGVNS. Trimming stripped 10 bases from V and 5 bases from J, with 17 bases between. The CDR3 loop spans 13 amino acids. The CDR3 region has the DNA TGTGCCATCGGACTTAGGGAATCGGAGACCCAGTACTTC. This sequence encodes CAIGLRESETQYF.

The chain employs TRBV28 and TRBJ2-1; 7 bases are shared with TRBD2. In germline, CDR1 is MDHEN, CDR2 SYDVKM. Trimming took 8 bases from V and 3 from J; bases not matched to a gene: 10. The CDR3 runs 15 residues. The CDR3 sequence is CASAPSSGYYNEQFF. CDR3 DNA: TGTGCCAGCGCCCCGTCTAGCGGATACTACAATGAGCAGTTCTTC.

The genes are TRBV21-1 and TRBJ2-2; the tabulated D call, TRBD1, remains unverified against the DNA. TRBV21-1 has pseudogene status. The CDR3 totals 15 residues. In nucleotides, the CDR3 is TGTGCCAGCAGCACCTGGACATCACACACCGGGGAGCTGTTTTTT. Encoded protein: CASSTWTSHTGELFF.

The rearrangement links TRBV19 to TRBJ2-4; D might be TRBD1 (7 bases). Trimming stripped 2 bases from V and 8 bases from J, with 10 bases between. This CDR3 has 13 residues. CDR1 and CDR2 from the germline V gene are LNHDA and SQIVND (reference sequence). CDR3 nucleotides: TGTGCCAGTAGTATAAGCAGGGGGGACATTCAGTACTTC. Amino acid sequence: CASSISRGDIQYF.

V and J are TRBV15 and TRBJ2-1; D remains unclear. The V gene lost 1 base and the J gene lost 7 bases, with 5 bases spanning the gap. The CDR3 length is 12 residues. Per the germline V gene, CDR1 is LNHNV and CDR2 is YYDKDF (reference sequence). CDR3 amino acids: CATSRGANEQFF. The CDR3 nucleotides read TGTGCCACCAGCAGAGGAGCGAATGAGCAGTTCTTC.

The rearrangement joins TRBV5-6 to TRBJ2-3; D might be TRBD1 (6 bases). CDR1 is SGHDT and CDR2 is YYEEEE in the germline V gene. This CDR3 spans 15 amino acids. Trimming stripped 4 bases from V and 2 bases from J, with 14 bases between. CDR3 sequence (DNA): TGTGCCAGCAGCGGACAACAGGGAAACACAGATACGCAGTATTTT. Amino acid sequence: CASSGQQGNTDTQYF.

Here the CDR3 DNA reads TGCGCCAGCAGCTTGGCGGGACAGGGGACGAACGAGCAGTACTTC. This translates into CASSLAGQGTNEQYF. The chain employs TRBV5-1 and TRBJ2-7; TRBD1 agrees at 10 bases. With 0 bases clipped from V and 5 bases from J, the junction kept 5 bases outside the gene matches. Germline-derived CDR1 and CDR2 are SGHRS and YFSETQ. The CDR3 has 15 amino acids. The full variable domain, its missing parts supplied by reference TRBV5-1 and TRBJ2-7, is KAGVTQTPRYLIKTRGQQVTLSCSPISGHRSVSWYQQTPGQGLQFLFEYFSETQRNKGNFPGRFSGRQFSNSRSEMNVSTLELGDSALYLCASSLAGQGTNEQYFGPGTRLTVT.

V gene TRBV7-8 combines with J gene TRBJ1-1; D possibly corresponds to TRBD1 (6 bases). This CDR3 region has 15 residues. Germline V lookup: CDR1 SGHVS, CDR2 FQNEAQ. V lost 5 bases, J lost 7 bases, and 20 bases lay in between. The CDR3, as DNA: TGTGCCAGCAGCCTAAAGAGGGAGGGGGGCAATGAAGCTTTCTTT. Residues: CASSLKREGGNEAFF.